The 17 T cell receptor beta chains presented below share a single source sample, sequenced in a study of CD8+ T cells in alopecia areata. TCR sequencing used cDNA made by reverse transcription of extracted RNA. Clones were sequenced by immunoSEQ multiplex PCR, and TCRdb holds only the in-frame ones, with some missing. The table has some 200,000 clones, about 56% seen once; the top ten hold about 5.3%. The sample taken for sequencing was CD8+ T cells sorted from blood. These receptor sequences come from a human donor in good health.

The gene calls are TRBV6-1 and TRBJ2-7; 9 bases match TRBD1. Trimming removed 3 bases from V and 5 bases from J; junction bases left unmatched: 8. The CDR3 sequence is 15 residues long. Germline lookup yields CDR1 MNHNS and CDR2 SASEGT. The CDR3 region is CASSDPRTGVDEQYF. The CDR3 nucleotides read TGTGCCAGCAGTGACCCACGGACAGGGGTGGACGAGCAGTACTTC.

The CDR3 sequence: CASSLTYNEQFF. As DNA, the CDR3 is TGTGCCAGCAGCTTAACCTACAATGAGCAGTTCTTC. This chain links TRBV7-9 with TRBJ2-1; no definite D call. The CDR3 is 12 amino acids. Germline V gives CDR1 SEHNR, CDR2 FQNEAQ (reference sequence). The V gene lost 2 bases and the J gene lost 2 bases, with 1 base spanning the gap.

CDR3 region: CSVRLGQGSGNTIYF. The DNA of the CDR3 is TGCAGCGTTAGGCTCGGGCAGGGGAGTGGAAACACCATATATTTT. This chain links TRBV29-1 with TRBJ1-3, with D tentatively TRBD1 (6 bases). The germline V gene encodes CDR1 SQVTM and CDR2 ANQGSEA. Trimming took 5 bases from V and 3 from J, leaving 17 bases between them. The length of the CDR3 is 15 residues.

The V gene is TRBV4-1, the J gene TRBJ2-1; possibly TRBD1 for D (5 bases). CDR1 and CDR2 (germline): MGHRA, YSYEKL. CDR3 length: 13 residues. The ends were cut back, 0 bases at V and 10 bases at J, with 10 bases in the middle. CDR3 in DNA: TGCGCCAGCAGCCAAGAGTCAGGGCAGGAGCAGTTCTTC. This codes for CASSQESGQEQFF.

The CDR3 protein is CASSPPRSWVRETQYF. CDR3 bases: TGTGCCAGCTCACCCCCAAGGTCTTGGGTCAGGGAGACCCAGTACTTC. The chain carries TRBV18 and TRBJ2-5; D not certain. CDR3 length equals 16 residues. The ends were cut back, 3 bases at V and 5 bases at J, with 19 bases in the middle. Per the germline V gene, CDR1 is KGHSH and CDR2 is LQKENI.

The J gene is TRBJ1-2, the V gene TRBV2; D not resolved. Trimming removed 8 bases at V and 6 bases at J, with 19 bases between. The germline gives CDR1 SNHLY, CDR2 FYNNEI. This CDR3 is 14 amino acids long. This CDR3 reads CASDLNSSEDGYTF. CDR3 bases: TGTGCCAGCGACTTAAACAGCTCTGAGGATGGCTACACCTTC. The whole variable domain, remainder taken from reference TRBV2 and TRBJ1-2, is EPEVTQTPSHQVTQMGQEVILRCVPISNHLYFYWYRQILGQKVEFLVSFYNNEISEKSEIFDDQFSVERPDGSNFTLKIRSTKLEDSAMYFCASDLNSSEDGYTFGSGTRLTVV.

This clone was seen a single time. The chain links TRBV7-8 to TRBJ1-6; D might be TRBD1 (5 bases). Germline CDR1 is SGHVS and CDR2 is FQNEAQ. The ends were cut back, 8 bases at V and 13 bases at J, with 18 bases in the middle. The CDR3 loop spans 13 amino acids. Here the CDR3 reads CASASFLRDPLHF. The CDR3 nucleotides read TGTGCCAGCGCTAGTTTCCTCCGGGACCCCCTCCACTTT. Full variable domain (missing parts from reference TRBV7-8 and TRBJ1-6): GAGVSQSPRYKVAKRGQDVALRCDPISGHVSLFWYQQALGQGPEFLTYFQNEAQLDKSGLPSDRFFAERPEGSVSTLKIQRTQQEDSAVYLCASASFLRDPLHFGNGTRLTVT.

This clone was detected only a few times. J is TRBJ2-7 and V is TRBV7-8; TRBD1 agrees at 9 bases. Trimming cost V 4 bases and J 2 bases; bases outside gene matches: 12. Germline CDR1 SGHVS, CDR2 FQNEAQ. The CDR3 sequence is 17 residues long. CDR3 residues: CASSSLPGGTGPYEQYF. The DNA of the CDR3 is TGTGCCAGCAGCTCCCTTCCGGGCGGGACAGGGCCCTACGAGCAGTACTTC.

This clone appeared a few times. The chain has TRBV5-6 and TRBJ1-1; tentative D call: TRBD1 (6 bases). The CDR3 is made up of 12 amino acids. Germline V lookup: CDR1 SGHDT, CDR2 YYEEEE. Trimming removed 3 bases at V and 8 bases at J, with 11 bases between. CDR3 amino acids: CASSSSDREAFF. The CDR3 bases are TGTGCCAGCAGCTCCTCGGACAGAGAAGCTTTCTTT.

This clone appeared a few times. CDR3 protein: CSVEDPTDSYEQYF. CDR3 DNA: TGCAGCGTTGAAGATCCCACAGATTCCTACGAGCAGTACTTC. The chain is built from TRBV29-1 and TRBJ2-7; the D is unclear. This CDR3 has 14 residues. V was trimmed by 0 bases and J by 1 base, leaving 10 bases between them. The V gene's germline CDR1 is SQVTM and CDR2 ANQGSEA.

CDR3 in amino acids: CAWSEKKFSNQPQHF. The CDR3 DNA is TGTGCCTGGAGCGAAAAGAAATTCAGCAATCAGCCCCAGCATTTT. This chain connects TRBV30 to TRBJ1-5; D remains unclear. Germline V gene lookup returns CDR1 GTSNPN and CDR2 SVGIG (reference sequence). Trimming stripped 3 bases from V and 1 base from J, with 13 bases between. The CDR3 has 15 residues.

This clone came up a few times. The chain links TRBV16 to TRBJ2-1; the D gene could be TRBD1 or TRBD2 (5 bases each). The V and J ends lost 9 bases and 7 bases respectively, with 13 bases between them. Germline V CDR1 and CDR2: KGHSY, FQNENV. The CDR3 is 12 residues long. CDR3 in amino acids: CASSWGNNEQFF. Written as DNA, the CDR3 is TGTGCCAGTTCCTGGGGGAATAATGAGCAGTTCTTC.

The rearrangement uses TRBV25-1 and TRBJ1-1, with D unresolved. The CDR3 consists of 15 residues. Germline V gene data show CDR1 as MGHDK and CDR2 as SYGVNS. The V end was cut by 6 bases, the J end by 1 base, with 15 bases between. The CDR3 region is CASRGDSYSNTEAFF. The DNA of the CDR3 is TGTGCCAGCAGGGGTGACTCTTACTCGAACACTGAAGCTTTCTTT.

The rearrangement links TRBV6-1 to TRBJ2-3; D tentatively fits TRBD1 or TRBD2 (5 bases each). CDR3 length: 16 residues. From germline, CDR1 is MNHNS and CDR2 SASEGT. V was clipped by 1 base and J by 3 bases, with 14 bases between them. The CDR3 DNA is TGTGCCAGCAGTGAAGTGGGGGAAGAAATAACAGATACGCAGTATTTT. It codes for CASSEVGEEITDTQYF.

The sample holds a few counts of this clone. The chain carries TRBV21-1 and TRBJ2-4; the table's TRBD2 call for D was not verified on the DNA. TRBV21-1 represents a pseudogene. The CDR3 is 16 residues long. The CDR3 here is CASSKAEDLAKNIQYF. In DNA, the CDR3 is TGTGCCAGCAGCAAAGCGGAGGATCTAGCCAAAAACATTCAGTACTTC.

This clone was recorded a few times. This rearrangement joins TRBV7-2 to TRBJ2-3; 9 bases are shared with TRBD2. V was pared by 3 bases and J by 3 bases, with 13 bases of the junction left unmatched. The germline CDR1 and CDR2 sequences are SGHTA and FQGNSA. This CDR3 is 18 amino acids long. The CDR3 sequence: CASSLSGRGGGETDTQYF. The CDR3 DNA reads TGTGCCAGCAGCTTGTCCGGCCGAGGCGGGGGGGAGACAGATACGCAGTATTTT.

V usage is TRBV29-1 and J usage is TRBJ2-7; 9 bases are shared with TRBD1. CDR1 is SQVTM, CDR2 ANQGSEA, per germline. J lost 5 bases, V lost 7 bases, and 6 bases had no gene match. The CDR3 length is 12 residues. The CDR3 nucleotides read TGCAGCGCCGGGACAGGGACCAACGAGCAGTACTTC. Translation gives CSAGTGTNEQYF.